This is a list of T cell receptor beta chains from one sample in a study of T cells in Graves' hyperthyroidism and ophthalmopathy. TCRdb re-derived calls from the multiplex PCR reads in MiXCR, one entry per CDR3 protein. The table lists hundreds of thousands of distinct CDR3 sequences, 15% to 20% of them singletons. The sample consisted of blood. These TCRs come from a man in his forties with Graves' ophthalmopathy. The CDR3 runs from the conserved cysteine through the conserved F or W. The order of the fields is clone size, V gene, D gene, J gene, CDR3 protein, CDR3 DNA. The D gene is left open where the match is weak. Only part of the rows carry a size: once, few, many, or a class if the clone is expanded.

abundance: .
v_gene: TRBV6-2/TRBV6-3
d_gene: TRBD1
j_gene: TRBJ1-4
CDR3aa: CASSYTGQGGEKLFF
CDR3nt: TGTGCCAGCAGTTATACGGGACAGGGCGGGGAAAAACTGTTTTTT

abundance: .
v_gene: TRBV7-6
d_gene: .
j_gene: TRBJ1-2
CDR3aa: CASSPGPDTNYGYTF
CDR3nt: TGTGCCAGCAGCCCCGGACCGGACACTAACTATGGCTACACCTTC

abundance: few
v_gene: TRBV28
d_gene: .
j_gene: TRBJ2-5
CDR3aa: CASSGLVGQTQYF
CDR3nt: TGTGCCAGCAGTGGCCTTGTGGGCCAGACCCAGTACTTC

abundance: many
v_gene: TRBV3-1
d_gene: .
j_gene: TRBJ1-1
CDR3aa: CASSQGFEAFF
CDR3nt: TGTGCCAGCAGCCAAGGATTTGAAGCTTTCTTT

abundance: few
v_gene: TRBV6-1
d_gene: .
j_gene: TRBJ2-3
CDR3aa: CASRDSSSTDTQYF
CDR3nt: TGTGCCAGCAGGGACAGCTCCTCCACAGATACGCAGTATTTT

abundance: .
v_gene: TRBV29-1
d_gene: TRBD1
j_gene: TRBJ1-5
CDR3aa: CSVADREGQPQHF
CDR3nt: TGCAGCGTTGCCGACAGGGAAGGACAGCCCCAGCATTTT

abundance: many
v_gene: TRBV7-3
d_gene: TRBD2
j_gene: TRBJ2-1
CDR3aa: CASSLGLAGESYNEQFF
CDR3nt: TGTGCCAGCAGCTTAGGGCTAGCGGGAGAGTCCTACAATGAGCAGTTCTTC

abundance: few
v_gene: TRBV27
d_gene: TRBD1
j_gene: TRBJ2-7
CDR3aa: CASSSYRGLGHEQYF
CDR3nt: TGTGCCAGCAGTTCATACAGGGGGCTGGGGCACGAGCAGTACTTC

abundance: once
v_gene: TRBV19
d_gene: .
j_gene: TRBJ2-1
CDR3aa: CASSLMFSDEQFF
CDR3nt: TGTGCCAGTAGTCTTATGTTTTCGGATGAGCAGTTCTTC

abundance: many
v_gene: TRBV30
d_gene: .
j_gene: TRBJ1-6
CDR3aa: CAWSLAGVPPLHF
CDR3nt: TGTGCCTGGAGTCTGGCAGGGGTTCCACCCCTCCACTTT

abundance: few
v_gene: TRBV15
d_gene: .
j_gene: TRBJ1-5
CDR3aa: CATSRDHTGNQPQHF
CDR3nt: TGTGCCACCAGCAGAGATCACACAGGGAATCAGCCCCAGCATTTT

abundance: .
v_gene: TRBV20-1
d_gene: TRBD2
j_gene: TRBJ2-7
CDR3aa: CSATGTIFFYEQYF
CDR3nt: TGCAGTGCTACCGGGACTATTTTTTTCTACGAGCAGTACTTC

abundance: .
v_gene: TRBV5-1
d_gene: .
j_gene: TRBJ2-7
CDR3aa: CASSLQGGASYEQYF
CDR3nt: TGTGCCAGCAGCTTGCAGGGGGGGGCCTCCTACGAGCAGTACTTC

abundance: few
v_gene: TRBV7-9
d_gene: TRBD2
j_gene: TRBJ2-5
CDR3aa: CASSHSSGGTQETQYF
CDR3nt: TGTGCCAGCAGCCACTCTAGCGGGGGAACACAAGAGACCCAGTACTTC

abundance: many
v_gene: TRBV10-3
d_gene: .
j_gene: TRBJ2-3
CDR3aa: CAISERTGTDTQYF
CDR3nt: TGTGCCATCAGTGAGCGGACTGGCACAGATACGCAGTATTTT

abundance: few
v_gene: TRBV7-9
d_gene: .
j_gene: TRBJ2-5
CDR3aa: CASSPRGAVLAETQYF
CDR3nt: TGTGCCAGCAGCCCCCGGGGGGCAGTCCTGGCAGAGACCCAGTACTTC

abundance: .
v_gene: TRBV5-1
d_gene: TRBD1
j_gene: TRBJ1-4
CDR3aa: CASSLEGQGRGEKLFF
CDR3nt: TGCGCCAGCAGCTTGGAGGGACAGGGCCGGGGTGAAAAACTGTTTTTT

abundance: .
v_gene: TRBV5-8
d_gene: TRBD2
j_gene: TRBJ2-1
CDR3aa: CASSLAPGTSVYEQFF
CDR3nt: TGTGCCAGCAGCTTGGCCCCCGGGACTAGTGTGTATGAGCAGTTCTTC

abundance: .
v_gene: TRBV7-2
d_gene: .
j_gene: TRBJ2-7
CDR3aa: CASSLVGLGEQYF
CDR3nt: TGTGCCAGCAGCTTAGTCGGCCTCGGCGAGCAGTACTTC

abundance: many
v_gene: TRBV3-1
d_gene: .
j_gene: TRBJ1-4
CDR3aa: CASSPRTDEKLFF
CDR3nt: TGTGCCAGCAGCCCCCGGACAGACGAAAAACTGTTTTTT

abundance: .
v_gene: TRBV6-1
d_gene: .
j_gene: TRBJ1-1
CDR3aa: CASSPLGRVNTEAFF
CDR3nt: TGTGCCAGCAGCCCCTTGGGCCGGGTGAACACTGAAGCTTTCTTT

abundance: few
v_gene: TRBV19
d_gene: .
j_gene: TRBJ2-2
CDR3aa: CASSRTLTNTGELFF
CDR3nt: TGTGCCAGTAGTAGGACGCTAACGAACACCGGGGAGCTGTTTTTT

abundance: many
v_gene: TRBV12-3/TRBV12-4
d_gene: TRBD1
j_gene: TRBJ1-1
CDR3aa: CASRAFSGGGTEAFF
CDR3nt: TGTGCCAGCAGGGCTTTCTCAGGGGGTGGCACTGAAGCTTTCTTT

abundance: few
v_gene: TRBV4-1
d_gene: .
j_gene: TRBJ2-7
CDR3aa: CASSQERAGPYEQYF
CDR3nt: TGCGCCAGCAGCCAAGAGCGGGCCGGTCCCTACGAGCAGTACTTC

abundance: .
v_gene: TRBV20-1
d_gene: .
j_gene: TRBJ1-5
CDR3aa: CSARGEFNQPQHF
CDR3nt: TGCAGTGCCAGGGGAGAATTCAATCAGCCCCAGCATTTT

abundance: few
v_gene: TRBV28
d_gene: TRBD2
j_gene: TRBJ2-3
CDR3aa: CASSLLTSGTRSTDTQYF
CDR3nt: TGTGCCAGCAGCCTCCTCACTAGCGGAACACGATCCACAGATACGCAGTATTTT

abundance: few
v_gene: TRBV2
d_gene: TRBD1
j_gene: TRBJ2-7
CDR3aa: CASSATGQTSEQYF
CDR3nt: TGTGCCAGCAGTGCGACAGGGCAGACGTCCGAGCAGTACTTC

abundance: few
v_gene: TRBV5-1
d_gene: .
j_gene: TRBJ2-6
CDR3aa: CASSLPGVAGANVLTF
CDR3nt: TGCGCCAGCAGCTTACCAGGGGTAGCCGGGGCCAACGTCCTGACTTTC

abundance: .
v_gene: TRBV18
d_gene: TRBD1
j_gene: TRBJ1-2
CDR3aa: CASSPGTGVVSGYTF
CDR3nt: TGTGCCAGCTCACCGGGGACAGGGGTCGTTAGTGGCTACACCTTC

abundance: once
v_gene: TRBV19
d_gene: TRBD1
j_gene: TRBJ1-4
CDR3aa: CASSDRGLYEKLFF
CDR3nt: TGTGCCAGTTCGGACAGGGGGCTTTATGAAAAACTGTTTTTT

abundance: many
v_gene: TRBV5-8
d_gene: .
j_gene: TRBJ2-4
CDR3aa: CASSLGRDKNIQYF
CDR3nt: TGTGCCAGCAGCTTGGGTAGAGACAAAAACATTCAGTACTTC

abundance: few
v_gene: TRBV5-1
d_gene: .
j_gene: TRBJ1-1
CDR3aa: CASSLVSGRQNTEAFF
CDR3nt: TGCGCCAGCAGCTTGGTGTCGGGGCGGCAGAACACTGAAGCTTTCTTT

abundance: many
v_gene: TRBV7-9
d_gene: .
j_gene: TRBJ2-7
CDR3aa: CASRKSEQHEQYF
CDR3nt: TGTGCCAGCAGAAAATCCGAACAGCACGAGCAGTACTTC

abundance: many
v_gene: TRBV11-2
d_gene: .
j_gene: TRBJ1-1
CDR3aa: CASSLAVDLTEAFF
CDR3nt: TGTGCCAGCAGCTTAGCTGTAGACCTCACTGAAGCTTTCTTT

abundance: few
v_gene: TRBV2
d_gene: TRBD2
j_gene: TRBJ2-5
CDR3aa: CASIGTSGYQETQYF
CDR3nt: TGTGCCAGCATTGGAACTAGCGGGTACCAAGAGACCCAGTACTTC

abundance: .
v_gene: TRBV5-1
d_gene: .
j_gene: TRBJ1-1
CDR3aa: CASSFMTGNTEAFF
CDR3nt: TGCGCCAGCAGCTTTATGACGGGGAACACTGAAGCTTTCTTT

abundance: .
v_gene: TRBV10-3
d_gene: .
j_gene: TRBJ2-7
CDR3aa: CATAGGSIYEQYF
CDR3nt: TGTGCCACCGCCGGGGGATCTATTTACGAGCAGTACTTC

abundance: many
v_gene: TRBV12-3/TRBV12-4
d_gene: .
j_gene: TRBJ2-1
CDR3aa: CASRDSGPYNEQFF
CDR3nt: TGTGCCAGCAGGGATAGCGGTCCCTACAATGAGCAGTTCTTC

abundance: .
v_gene: TRBV7-6
d_gene: .
j_gene: TRBJ1-2
CDR3aa: CASSLEWGSLYGYTF
CDR3nt: TGTGCCAGCAGCTTAGAGTGGGGGTCCCTCTATGGCTACACCTTC

abundance: many
v_gene: TRBV13
d_gene: .
j_gene: TRBJ2-7
CDR3aa: CASSLGVYEQYF
CDR3nt: TGTGCCAGCAGCTTAGGGGTCTACGAGCAGTACTTC

abundance: .
v_gene: TRBV4-2
d_gene: TRBD2
j_gene: TRBJ2-3
CDR3aa: CASSQEGLAGDGKQYF
CDR3nt: TGTGCCAGCAGCCAAGAGGGACTAGCGGGGGATGGTAAGCAGTATTTT

abundance: few
v_gene: TRBV5-1
d_gene: .
j_gene: TRBJ2-1
CDR3aa: CASSLGDVYNEQFF
CDR3nt: TGCGCCAGCAGCTTGGGCGACGTCTACAATGAGCAGTTCTTC

abundance: .
v_gene: TRBV20-1
d_gene: TRBD1
j_gene: TRBJ2-4
CDR3aa: CSARTGQPKNIQYF
CDR3nt: TGCAGTGCTAGGACAGGGCAGCCAAAAAACATTCAGTACTTC

abundance: few
v_gene: TRBV5-5
d_gene: .
j_gene: TRBJ2-3
CDR3aa: CASSPIGDVQRADTQYF
CDR3nt: TGTGCCAGCAGCCCAATTGGGGACGTCCAACGGGCAGATACGCAGTATTTT

abundance: few
v_gene: TRBV9
d_gene: .
j_gene: TRBJ1-1
CDR3aa: CASSVQGTNTEAFF
CDR3nt: TGTGCCAGCAGCGTTCAGGGCACGAACACTGAAGCTTTCTTT

abundance: many
v_gene: TRBV28
d_gene: TRBD2
j_gene: TRBJ2-1
CDR3aa: CASSEYLGLPVYNEQFF
CDR3nt: TGTGCCAGCAGTGAATACCTGGGACTACCAGTTTACAATGAGCAGTTCTTC

abundance: few
v_gene: TRBV27
d_gene: .
j_gene: TRBJ2-2
CDR3aa: CASTPRAAGELFF
CDR3nt: TGTGCCAGCACCCCCCGAGCGGCCGGGGAGCTGTTTTTT

abundance: few
v_gene: TRBV29-1
d_gene: .
j_gene: TRBJ1-4
CDR3aa: CSAGAGEKLFF
CDR3nt: TGCAGCGCGGGAGCGGGGGAAAAACTGTTTTTT

abundance: .
v_gene: TRBV5-1
d_gene: .
j_gene: TRBJ1-1
CDR3aa: CASSLGSQGEAFF
CDR3nt: TGCGCCAGCAGCTTGGGATCACAGGGTGAAGCTTTCTTT

abundance: many
v_gene: TRBV7-9
d_gene: .
j_gene: TRBJ2-7
CDR3aa: CASSHGGLVPYEQYF
CDR3nt: TGTGCCAGCAGCCACGGGGGCCTAGTTCCGTACGAGCAGTACTTC

abundance: many
v_gene: TRBV11-3
d_gene: TRBD1
j_gene: TRBJ2-2
CDR3aa: CASSGGQGTGELFF
CDR3nt: TGTGCCAGCAGCGGGGGACAGGGGACCGGGGAGCTGTTTTTT

abundance: few
v_gene: TRBV24-1
d_gene: .
j_gene: TRBJ2-2
CDR3aa: CATSDLDGDGELFF
CDR3nt: TGTGCCACCAGTGACCTGGACGGGGACGGGGAGCTGTTTTTT